This T cell receptor beta chain originates from a study of cytomegalovirus exposure and HLA in healthy donors. The V and J ends lost 7 bases and 1 base respectively, with 16 bases between them. Germline-derived CDR1 and CDR2 are MNHEY and SMNVEV (reference sequence). There are 15 residues in the CDR3. Study observations and caveats: The authors considered a cluster of highly shared sequence variants likely to be a sequencing artifact. With later analysis, a missense DCLRE1C variant became linked to TCR beta V- and J-gene trimming. Later examination showed HLA-associated TCR beta chains had greater clonal expansion than equally common others.

As regards this clone: The antigen is unknown.

The PCR ran on 60 Vbeta and 13 Jbeta primers. Some clones are missing from TCRdb's copy, which holds only in-frame ones; the method was immunoSEQ multiplex PCR. Of 130,000 or so clones listed, around 77% are singletons. The receptor's source is a man in his forties or fifties in good health and CMV-seronegative. The chain carries TRBV27 and TRBJ2-5; weak D call: TRBD1 (6 bases). The sample comprised PBMCs. CDR3 bases: TGTGCCAGCAAGTCTGGACAGTCCTTCCAAGAGACCCAGTACTTC. Translated, it gives CASKSGQSFQETQYF.